The 11 T cell receptor beta chains presented below share a single source sample, sequenced in a study of blood T cell repertoires in COVID-19. The data were produced by immunoSEQ multiplex PCR, yet TCRdb's version contains in-frame clones alone and is incomplete. The table has some 83,000 clones, almost 85% seen once. The sample taken for sequencing was peripheral blood. The receptors shown here come from a man aged 45 to 65 with acute or convalescent COVID-19.

This chain joins TRBV12-3 or TRBV12-4 and TRBJ1-6; D gene ambiguous. Deletions cut 7 bases from V and 7 bases from J, with 5 bases between. The CDR3 is made up of 11 amino acids. The DNA of the CDR3 is TGTGCCAGCACCTTAAATTCACCCCTCCACTTT. The encoded protein is CASTLNSPLHF.

The rearrangement joins TRBV18 to TRBJ2-1, with 8 bases aligning to TRBD2. V shed 4 bases, J shed 7 bases, and the junction held 6 bases outside the gene matches. Per germline, CDR1 KGHSH and CDR2 LQKENI. This CDR3 is built from 14 residues. In nucleotides, the CDR3 is TGTGCCAGCTCACTTAGCGGGAAACAGAATGAGCAGTTCTTC. Its translation: CASSLSGKQNEQFF.

This chain uses TRBV3-1 (or the pseudogene TRBV3-2) with TRBJ1-4, with D perhaps matching TRBD1 (5 bases). Germline V gene sequence: CDR1 LGHDT, CDR2 YNNKEL (reference sequence). Trimming took off 1 base at V and 7 bases at J, with 13 bases between the two ends. CDR3 length equals 15 residues. CDR3 sequence: CASSQGVGRGEKLFF. The CDR3 nucleotides read TGTGCCAGCAGCCAAGGAGTGGGAAGGGGTGAAAAACTGTTTTTT.

CDR3: CASSAGGGRTEAFF. CDR3 nucleotides: TGTGCCAGCAGCGCCGGCGGGGGACGGACTGAAGCTTTCTTT. The genes are TRBV5-4 and TRBJ1-1; tentatively, D is TRBD1 (5 bases). V shed 4 bases and J shed 5 bases, with 15 bases lying between them. CDR1 is SGHNT and CDR2 is YYREEE in the germline V gene (reference sequence). This CDR3 has 14 amino acids. Full variable domain (outside the CDR3, taken from reference TRBV5-4 and TRBJ1-1): ETGVTQSPTHLIKTRGQQVTLRCSSQSGHNTVSWYQQALGQGPQFIFQYYREEENGRGNFPPRFSGLQFPNYSSELNVNALELDDSALYLCASSAGGGRTEAFFGQGTRLTVV.

The rearrangement links TRBV6-2 or TRBV6-3 to TRBJ2-2; D not certain. The CDR3 loop spans 12 amino acids. V shed 2 bases and J shed 6 bases, with 4 bases lying between them. Looked up from germline, CDR1 is MNHEY and CDR2 is SVGEGT. CDR3 in DNA: TGTGCCAGCAGTTACCGTCCCGGGGAGCTGTTTTTT. This encodes CASSYRPGELFF.

The CDR3 region is CASTTRTGLNTEAFF. CDR3 bases: TGTGCCAGCACTACCCGGACAGGGTTGAACACTGAAGCTTTCTTT. The J gene is TRBJ1-1, the V gene TRBV13, with TRBD1 matching over 8 bases. Looked up from germline, CDR1 is PRHDT and CDR2 is FYEKMQ (reference sequence). V trimming: 7 bases; J trimming: 0 bases; junction bases outside the gene matches: 7. This CDR3 comprises 15 residues.

For the CDR3, the DNA is TGTGCCAGCAGCTTAAGCGGGGGATCTCATGGAAACACCATATATTTT. Translation gives CASSLSGGSHGNTIYF. This sequence joins TRBV11-3 and TRBJ1-3; weak D call: TRBD1 (5 bases). This CDR3 has 16 residues. Between the trimmed V and J ends, which lost 2 bases and 3 bases, there was a span of 14 bases. Germline V gene data show CDR1 as SGHNT and CDR2 as YENEEA. The entire variable domain, with the rest obtained from reference TRBV11-3 and TRBJ1-3, is as follows: EAGVVQSPRYKIIEKKQPVAFWCNPISGHNTLYWYLQNLGQGPELLIRYENEEAVDDSQLPKDRFSAERLKGVDSTLKIQPAELGDSAVYLCASSLSGGSHGNTIYFGEGSWLTVV.

This clone came up a few times. The chain employs TRBV6-5 and TRBJ1-5; TRBD1 is a possible D gene (6 bases). V dropped 7 bases and J dropped 3 bases, with 16 bases sitting between them. Germline-derived CDR1 and CDR2 are MNHEY and SVGAGI. CDR3 size: 15 residues. CDR3 sequence reads: CASTTYGQNNQPQHF. The CDR3, as DNA: TGTGCCAGCACTACTTATGGACAGAACAATCAGCCCCAGCATTTT.

The chain's CDR3 is CASSLFDSLNSPLHF. CDR3 sequence (DNA): TGTGCCAGCAGCTTGTTCGACAGTTTGAATTCACCCCTCCACTTT. The rearrangement uses TRBV7-2 and TRBJ1-6; TRBD1 is a possible D gene (5 bases). V lost 3 bases and J 7 bases, leaving 13 bases between the germline ends. CDR3 length equals 15 residues. Germline V lookup: CDR1 SGHTA, CDR2 FQGNSA. The whole variable domain, remainder taken from reference TRBV7-2 and TRBJ1-6, is GAGVSQSPSNKVTEKGKDVELRCDPISGHTALYWYRQSLGQGLEFLIYFQGNSAPDKSGLPSDRFSAERTGGSVSTLTIQRTQQEDSAVYLCASSLFDSLNSPLHFGNGTRLTVT.

This chain joins TRBV29-1 and TRBJ1-5; no clear D. The CDR3 is 12 amino acids. V dropped 5 bases and J dropped 1 base, with 6 bases sitting between them. Per the germline V gene, CDR1 is SQVTM and CDR2 is ANQGSEA. CDR3 protein: CSVKLSNQPQHF. In DNA form, the CDR3 reads TGCAGCGTTAAGCTGAGCAATCAGCCCCAGCATTTT.

This chain connects TRBV3-1 (or the pseudogene TRBV3-2) to TRBJ2-5; a weak D match, TRBD1 (7 bases). Between the trimmed V and J ends, which lost 6 bases and 1 base, there was a span of 24 bases. This CDR3 is 18 amino acids long. Germline CDR1 reads LGHDT; CDR2 reads YNNKEL (reference sequence). The CDR3 sequence: CASRWGDAPGQSQETQYF. The CDR3 DNA reads TGTGCCAGCAGGTGGGGGGACGCCCCGGGACAGAGCCAAGAGACCCAGTACTTC.